This is a list of T cell receptor beta chains from one sample in a study of cytomegalovirus exposure and HLA in healthy donors. Clones were read by immunoSEQ multiplex PCR, and TCRdb kept only the in-frame ones, dropping some. The sample consists of 110,000 to 150,000 clones, roughly nine tenths of them appearing once. Material: PBMCs. The receptors derive from a woman in her late teens or twenties in good health and CMV-seropositive. Each CDR3 is given without its conserved first and last residue. Each record gives: J gene, V gene, CDR3 protein.

J: TRBJ2-7; V: TRBV5-1; CDR3: ASSLRSGDEQY
J: TRBJ1-1; V: TRBV28; CDR3: ATRSYEAF
J: TRBJ2-7; V: TRBV7-9; CDR3: ASSGGRGGGEQY
J: TRBJ1-2; V: TRBV5-1; CDR3: ASSPGTASMNYGYT
J: TRBJ2-2; V: TRBV27; CDR3: ASSQQNTGELF
J: TRBJ2-2; V: TRBV9; CDR3: ASSVEGATGELF
J: TRBJ1-2; V: TRBV27; CDR3: ASSSHTEAGSPFL
J: TRBJ1-1; V: TRBV5-4; CDR3: ASSPGQGASGNTEAF
J: TRBJ1-2; V: TRBV29-1; CDR3: SVEDPGHSPYGYT
J: TRBJ2-1; V: TRBV29-1; CDR3: SVKGADEQF
J: TRBJ2-3; V: TRBV18; CDR3: ASSPQPPTGVGADTQY
J: TRBJ2-7; V: TRBV5-1; CDR3: ASSEPEDRQY
J: TRBJ2-7; V: TRBV6-5; CDR3: ASGRGGEQY
J: TRBJ2-7; V: TRBV6-5; CDR3: ASSLTGTGPYEQY
J: TRBJ2-1; V: TRBV5-1; CDR3: ASSIGLAGNEQF
J: TRBJ2-1; V: TRBV9; CDR3: ASTYRSSSINEQF
J: TRBJ1-4; V: TRBV6-1; CDR3: ASSEAFNRGNEKLF
J: TRBJ1-6; V: TRBV30; CDR3: AWQGSVDNSPLH
J: TRBJ1-6; V: TRBV9; CDR3: ASSVDSGINSPLH
J: TRBJ1-5; V: TRBV11-2; CDR3: ASSFTGQENQPQH
J: TRBJ1-2; V: TRBV5-4; CDR3: ASSIRDKGPGNYGYT
J: TRBJ2-3; V: TRBV7-9; CDR3: ASSSLGGSTDTQY
J: TRBJ1-6; V: TRBV19; CDR3: ASSAGQGLSNSPLH
J: TRBJ2-4; V: TRBV14; CDR3: ASSQEGGDGVFKNIQY
J: TRBJ1-1; V: TRBV18; CDR3: ASSPDRSTEAF
J: TRBJ2-7; V: TRBV7-8; CDR3: ASSFPGNYEQY
J: TRBJ2-7; V: TRBV7-2; CDR3: ASSLAGQPTQSSYEQY
J: TRBJ1-3; V: TRBV7-9; CDR3: ASSSPKFQGIY
J: TRBJ2-7; V: TRBV5-1; CDR3: ASSLVRRQGHEQY
J: TRBJ1-5; V: TRBV18; CDR3: ASSQGTGNNQPQH
J: TRBJ2-7; V: TRBV6-5; CDR3: ASSRAPSYEQY
J: TRBJ1-1; V: TRBV20-1; CDR3: SAMFNTEAF
J: TRBJ1-1; V: TRBV19; CDR3: ASTGGGNTEAF